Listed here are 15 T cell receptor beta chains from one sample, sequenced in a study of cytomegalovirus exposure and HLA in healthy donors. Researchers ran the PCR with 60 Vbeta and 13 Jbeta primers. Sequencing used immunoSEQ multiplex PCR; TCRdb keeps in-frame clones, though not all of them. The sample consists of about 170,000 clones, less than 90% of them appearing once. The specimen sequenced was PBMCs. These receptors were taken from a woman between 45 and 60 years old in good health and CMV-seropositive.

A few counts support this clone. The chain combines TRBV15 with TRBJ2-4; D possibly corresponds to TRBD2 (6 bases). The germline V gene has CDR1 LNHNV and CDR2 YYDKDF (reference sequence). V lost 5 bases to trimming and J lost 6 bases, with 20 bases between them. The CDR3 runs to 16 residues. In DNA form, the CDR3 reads TGTGCCACCAGCGGGGGACTGTCGGTAGACCTAAACATTCAGTACTTC. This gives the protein CATSGGLSVDLNIQYF.

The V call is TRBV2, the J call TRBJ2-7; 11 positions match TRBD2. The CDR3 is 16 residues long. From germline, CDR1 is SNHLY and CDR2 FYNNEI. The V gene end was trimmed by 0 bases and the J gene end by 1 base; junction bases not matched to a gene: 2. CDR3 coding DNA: TGTGCCAGCAGTGAAGCCGGGACTAGCGGATCCTACGAGCAGTACTTC. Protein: CASSEAGTSGSYEQYF. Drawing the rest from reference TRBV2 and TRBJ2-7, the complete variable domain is EPEVTQTPSHQVTQMGQEVILRCVPISNHLYFYWYRQILGQKVEFLVSFYNNEISEKSEIFDDQFSVERPDGSNFTLKIRSTKLEDSAMYFCASSEAGTSGSYEQYFGPGTRLTVT.

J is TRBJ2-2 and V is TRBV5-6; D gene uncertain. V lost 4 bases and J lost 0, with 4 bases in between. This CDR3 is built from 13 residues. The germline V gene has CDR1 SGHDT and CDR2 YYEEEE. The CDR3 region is CASSRTNTGELFF. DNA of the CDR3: TGTGCCAGCAGCCGTACGAACACCGGGGAGCTGTTTTTT.

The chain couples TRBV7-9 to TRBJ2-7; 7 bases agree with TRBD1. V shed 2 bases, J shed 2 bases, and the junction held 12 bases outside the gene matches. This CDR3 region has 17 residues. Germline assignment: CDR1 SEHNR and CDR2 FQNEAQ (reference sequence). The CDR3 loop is CASSLYPLPQGTYEQYF. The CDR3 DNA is TGTGCCAGCAGCTTATACCCTCTCCCACAGGGGACCTACGAGCAGTACTTC.

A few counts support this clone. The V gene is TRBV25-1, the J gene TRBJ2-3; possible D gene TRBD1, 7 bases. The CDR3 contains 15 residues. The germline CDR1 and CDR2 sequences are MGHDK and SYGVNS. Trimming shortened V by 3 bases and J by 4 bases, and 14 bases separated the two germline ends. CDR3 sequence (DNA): TGTGCCAGCAGTGAGAGGCAGGGGGGCGCAGATACGCAGTATTTT. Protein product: CASSERQGGADTQYF.

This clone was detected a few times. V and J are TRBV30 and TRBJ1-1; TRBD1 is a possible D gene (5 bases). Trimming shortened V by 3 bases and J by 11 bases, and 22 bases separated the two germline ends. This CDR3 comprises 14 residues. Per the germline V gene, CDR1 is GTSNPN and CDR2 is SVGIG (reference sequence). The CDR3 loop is CAWSGQVGGRRAFF. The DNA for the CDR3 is TGTGCCTGGAGCGGTCAGGTGGGGGGTCGGCGCGCTTTCTTT.

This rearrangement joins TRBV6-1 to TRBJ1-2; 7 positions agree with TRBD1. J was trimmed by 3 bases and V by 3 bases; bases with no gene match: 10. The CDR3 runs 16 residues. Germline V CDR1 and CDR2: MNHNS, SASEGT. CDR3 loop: CASSDPYGQGDYGYTF. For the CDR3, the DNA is TGTGCCAGCAGTGACCCCTACGGCCAGGGGGACTATGGCTACACCTTC.

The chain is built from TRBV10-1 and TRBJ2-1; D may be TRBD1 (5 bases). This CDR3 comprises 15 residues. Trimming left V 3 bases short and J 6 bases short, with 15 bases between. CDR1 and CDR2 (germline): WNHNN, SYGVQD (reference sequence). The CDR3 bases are TGCGCCAGCAGTGACAGGCAGGGTTTGGGCAATGAGCAGTTCTTC. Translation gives CASSDRQGLGNEQFF.

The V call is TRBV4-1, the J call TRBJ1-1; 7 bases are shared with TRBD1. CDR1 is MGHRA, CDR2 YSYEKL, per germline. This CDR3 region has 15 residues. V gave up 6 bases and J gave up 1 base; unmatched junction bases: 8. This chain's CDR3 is CASSSGGPGNTEAFF. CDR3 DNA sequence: TGCGCCAGCAGTTCAGGGGGGCCGGGGAACACTGAAGCTTTCTTT.

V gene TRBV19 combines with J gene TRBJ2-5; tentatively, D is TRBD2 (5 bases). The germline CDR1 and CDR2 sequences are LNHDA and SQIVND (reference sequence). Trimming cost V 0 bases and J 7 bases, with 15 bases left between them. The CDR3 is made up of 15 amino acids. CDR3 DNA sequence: TGTGCCAGTAGTATAGATCCGCAGGCTGGGAGGACCCAGTACTTC. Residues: CASSIDPQAGRTQYF.

The CDR3 coding sequence is TGCAGTGCTTCCCGACAGGGTCAGTACTTC. Encoded protein: CSASRQGQYF. The chain uses TRBV20-1 and TRBJ2-7; 7 nucleotides line up with TRBD1. Germline assignment: CDR1 DFQATT and CDR2 SNEGSKA (reference sequence). The V and J ends lost 5 bases and 10 bases, in that order; junction bases with no gene match: 5. This CDR3 region has 10 residues.

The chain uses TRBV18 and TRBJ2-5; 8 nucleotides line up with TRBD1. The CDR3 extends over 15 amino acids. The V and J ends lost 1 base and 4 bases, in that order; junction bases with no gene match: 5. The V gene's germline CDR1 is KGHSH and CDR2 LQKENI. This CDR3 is CASSPLQGDGETQYF. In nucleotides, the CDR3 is TGTGCCAGCTCACCACTACAGGGGGATGGAGAGACCCAGTACTTC.

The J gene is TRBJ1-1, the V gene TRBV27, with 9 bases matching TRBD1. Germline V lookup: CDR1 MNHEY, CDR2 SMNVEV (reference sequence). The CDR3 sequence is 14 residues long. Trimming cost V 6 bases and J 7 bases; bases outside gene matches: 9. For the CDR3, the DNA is TGTGCCAGCAGCCCGGGACAGGGAATTGGTGAAGCTTTCTTT. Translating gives CASSPGQGIGEAFF.

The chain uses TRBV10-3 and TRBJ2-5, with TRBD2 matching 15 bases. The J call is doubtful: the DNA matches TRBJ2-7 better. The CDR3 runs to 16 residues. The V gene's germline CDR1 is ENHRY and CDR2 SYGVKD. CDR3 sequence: CAIRPGLAGGPYEQYF. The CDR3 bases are TGTGCCATCAGACCGGGACTAGCGGGAGGTCCCTACGAGCAGTACTTC.

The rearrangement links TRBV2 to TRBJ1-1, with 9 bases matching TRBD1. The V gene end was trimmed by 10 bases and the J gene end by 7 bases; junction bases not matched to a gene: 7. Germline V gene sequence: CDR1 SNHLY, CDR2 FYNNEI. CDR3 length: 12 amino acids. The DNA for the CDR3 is TGTGCCAACAGGGGGCTGTGGGGTGAAGCTTTCTTT. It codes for CANRGLWGEAFF. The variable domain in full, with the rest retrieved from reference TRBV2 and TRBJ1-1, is EPEVTQTPSHQVTQMGQEVILRCVPISNHLYFYWYRQILGQKVEFLVSFYNNEISEKSEIFDDQFSVERPDGSNFTLKIRSTKLEDSAMYFCANRGLWGEAFFGQGTRLTVV.